Each of the 25 T cell receptor beta chains below was sequenced from the same sample in a study of metastatic and nonmetastatic thyroid tumors. With MiXCR, TCRdb reprocessed the PCR reads. The table lists about 23,000 clones, roughly a fifth of them singletons. Patients had received no treatment of any kind before thyroid surgery. The sample was blood. All receptors come from a female donor with papillary thyroid cancer or a benign thyroid nodule (not recorded which). Some clones in this sample may be carry-over from other donors' samples.

This clone was counted many times. The V call is TRBV5-5, the J call TRBJ2-7; D is perhaps TRBD1 or TRBD2 (5 bases each). The CDR3 is 15 residues long. Germline CDR1 SGHKS, CDR2 YYEKEE (reference sequence). Trimming removed 2 bases from V and 6 bases from J, with 18 bases in between. For the CDR3, the DNA is TGTGCCAGCAGCTTAATTGGTCAGGGACGTCTCGAGCAGTACTTC. Translated, it gives CASSLIGQGRLEQYF.

The rearrangement joins TRBV5-1 to TRBJ2-7; 12 bases fit TRBD1. The V gene end was trimmed by 5 bases and the J gene end by 5 bases; junction bases not matched to a gene: 5. The length of the CDR3 is 14 residues. Per the germline V gene, CDR1 is SGHRS and CDR2 is YFSETQ. For the CDR3, the DNA is TGCGCCAGCAGAGGGACAGGGGGCGCGAACGAGCAGTACTTC. It translates to CASRGTGGANEQYF.

This clone appeared many times. V and J are TRBV5-1 and TRBJ2-1; TRBD2 agrees at 7 bases. With V trimmed by 10 bases and J by 8 bases, 6 bases remained unmatched. Germline assignment: CDR1 SGHRS and CDR2 YFSETQ. This CDR3 region has 11 residues. The CDR3 DNA reads as TGCGCCGGCGGGAGAGAGGATGAGCAGTTCTTC. It yields the protein CAGGREDEQFF.

This clone has more than one count but fewer than ten. V usage is TRBV15 and J usage is TRBJ2-3; D unresolved. CDR1 and CDR2 from the germline V gene are LNHNV and YYDKDF (reference sequence). CDR3 length: 13 residues. Trimming removed 5 bases from V and 5 bases from J, with 11 bases in between. CDR3 DNA sequence: TGTGCCACCAGCTTGGTTCGGCAAGATACGCAGTATTTT. Protein product: CATSLVRQDTQYF.

In its sample, this clone is medium-sized. The rearrangement uses TRBV6-1 and TRBJ2-1, with D unresolved. CDR1 is MNHNS and CDR2 is SASEGT in the germline V gene. The CDR3 is 15 residues long. The V end was cut by 8 bases, the J end by 3 bases, with 17 bases between. As DNA, the CDR3 is TGTGCCAGCCGTCGACGTACGTCCGGCTACAATGAGCAGTTCTTC. It specifies CASRRRTSGYNEQFF.

Ten or more counts support this clone. The J gene is TRBJ2-3, the V gene TRBV7-6; D gene unclear. The CDR3 runs 15 residues. V lost 5 bases and J 0 bases, leaving 12 bases between the germline ends. Per germline, CDR1 SGHVS and CDR2 FNYEAQ. The CDR3 DNA is TGTGCCAGCAGCCAAAAGGTCTCTAGCACAGATACGCAGTATTTT. This encodes CASSQKVSSTDTQYF.

The J gene is TRBJ2-1, the V gene TRBV28, with 7 bases identical to TRBD2. Germline V gives CDR1 MDHEN, CDR2 SYDVKM. This CDR3 has 12 residues. V lost 5 bases to trimming and J lost 10 bases; unmatched junction nucleotides: 5. This chain's CDR3 is CASSELAEEQFF. DNA of the CDR3: TGTGCCAGCAGTGAGCTAGCGGAAGAGCAGTTCTTC.

This clone has ten or more counts. The chain uses TRBV13 and TRBJ1-4, with D maybe TRBD1 (5 bases). The length of the CDR3 is 16 residues. Germline CDR1 reads PRHDT; CDR2 reads FYEKMQ (reference sequence). Trimming left V 1 base short and J 3 bases short, with 12 bases between. CDR3 protein: CASSLAFGASNEKLFF. CDR3 DNA sequence: TGTGCCAGCAGCTTAGCATTTGGGGCCTCTAATGAAAAACTGTTTTTT.

This clone is labeled medium-sized (0.01 to 0.1%). At the DNA level, this CDR3 is encoded by other sequences in the same sample as well. The CDR3 DNA sequence: TGTGCCAGCAGTGACTCGGCAGGGGGCATTGCCGGGGAGCTGTTTTTT. Protein sequence: CASSDSAGGIAGELFF. This chain connects TRBV6-4 to TRBJ2-2; TRBD1 aligns across 8 bases. The CDR3 is 16 amino acids. Germline-derived CDR1 and CDR2 are MRHNA and SNTAGT. With 0 bases clipped from V and 6 bases from J, the junction kept 6 bases outside the gene matches.

This clone turned up a few times. Relative to the germline gene, one junction end is altered; a read error may explain this. V usage is TRBV11-1 and J usage is TRBJ2-3, with 7 bases identical to TRBD1. This CDR3 has 15 residues. CDR1 SGHAT and CDR2 FQDESV come from the germline V gene (reference sequence). CDR3 region: CVSSLWTEGTDTQYF. CDR3 nucleotides: TGTGTCAGCAGCTTATGGACCGAGGGGACAGATACGCAGTACTTT.

This clone was observed many times. The V and J genes are TRBV6-5 and TRBJ2-5; 9 bases fit TRBD1. V trimming: 2 bases; J trimming: 4 bases; junction bases outside the gene matches: 8. This CDR3 contains 16 residues. In germline, CDR1 is MNHEY, CDR2 SVGAGI. CDR3 in amino acids: CASSYGAGQGRETQYF. DNA of the CDR3: TGTGCCAGCAGTTACGGCGCTGGACAGGGGCGAGAGACCCAGTACTTC.

This clone was observed many times. Here the CDR3 DNA reads TGTGCCAGCAGCCGGGGGGAACCGGGACTAATATATTTT. Residues: CASSRGEPGLIYF. The rearrangement joins TRBV7-8 to TRBJ1-3; maybe TRBD1 (5 bases). V was shortened by 5 bases and J by 13 bases, with 18 bases between the two germline ends. There are 13 residues in the CDR3. Germline V lookup: CDR1 SGHVS, CDR2 FQNEAQ.

This clone occurred many times. This chain links TRBV5-1 with TRBJ2-7, with TRBD1 identical over 10 bases. This CDR3 comprises 14 residues. The V gene end was trimmed by 4 bases and the J gene end by 3 bases; junction bases not matched to a gene: 4. CDR1 SGHRS and CDR2 YFSETQ come from the germline V gene. The CDR3 nucleotides are TGCGCCAGCAGCATGGGACAGGGGTTCTACGAGCAGTACTTC. Its protein is CASSMGQGFYEQYF.

This clone was picked up many times. The chain's CDR3 is CASTRGVGYNEQFF. In nucleotides, the CDR3 is TGTGCCAGTACCCGAGGGGTTGGGTACAATGAGCAGTTCTTC. This chain links TRBV19 with TRBJ2-1, with D perhaps assigned TRBD1 or TRBD2 (5 bases each). The germline gives CDR1 LNHDA, CDR2 SQIVND (reference sequence). The CDR3 consists of 14 residues. V gave up 7 bases and J gave up 4 bases, with 14 bases separating them.

This clone came up many times. The chain carries TRBV10-1 and TRBJ2-1; TRBD2 is a possible D gene (6 bases). Germline CDR1 reads WNHNN; CDR2 reads SYGVQD (reference sequence). The ends were cut back, 4 bases at V and 10 bases at J, with 17 bases in the middle. The CDR3 contains 14 residues. The CDR3 reads CASSGTTAWGEQFF. CDR3 bases: TGCGCCAGCAGTGGGACTACCGCTTGGGGCGAGCAGTTCTTC.

This clone was seen at least ten times. This sequence joins TRBV3-1 and TRBJ2-3, with 10 bases identical to TRBD2. V shed 1 base, J shed 1 base, and the junction held 5 bases outside the gene matches. This CDR3 spans 17 amino acids. Germline V lookup: CDR1 LGHDT, CDR2 YNNKEL (reference sequence). CDR3 sequence (DNA): TGTGCCAGCAGCCAAGTTCCTAGCGGGGGAGGCACAGATACGCAGTATTTT. Encoded protein: CASSQVPSGGGTDTQYF.

This clone was detected ten times or more. The V call is TRBV28, the J call TRBJ2-3; D possibly uses TRBD1 or TRBD2 (5 bases each). This CDR3 comprises 14 residues. Germline V CDR1 and CDR2: MDHEN, SYDVKM. Trimming took off 2 bases at V and 5 bases at J, with 11 bases between the two ends. CDR3 protein: CASSLEGWGDTQYF. The CDR3 DNA sequence: TGTGCCAGCAGTTTAGAGGGGTGGGGAGATACGCAGTATTTT.

The table lists this clone with a few counts. The gene calls are TRBV27 and TRBJ2-3; TRBD2 matches at 7 bases. Germline CDR1 reads MNHEY; CDR2 reads SMNVEV (reference sequence). J gave up 3 bases and V 5 bases, and 8 bases lay outside the gene matches. This CDR3 is 15 amino acids long. Written as DNA, the CDR3 is TGTGCCAGCAGTCCCTGGGTGGGACTAACAGATACGCAGTATTTT. It encodes CASSPWVGLTDTQYF.

In its sample, this clone was seen a few times. It may be a read error: a sequence one base away is much more abundant. V is TRBV20-1 and J is TRBJ2-3, with 10 nucleotides matching TRBD2. The CDR3 is 16 residues long. CDR1 DFQATT and CDR2 SNEGSKA come from the germline V gene (reference sequence). Here the CDR3 reads CSARAVSGGSVDKQYF. DNA for the CDR3: TGCAGTGCTAGGGCGGTTAGCGGGGGGAGCGTAGATAAGCAGTATTTT.

About this clone: The junction shows a germline mismatch at one end, possibly a read error. The chain uses TRBV24-1 and TRBJ2-3, with 12 bases aligning to TRBD2. This CDR3 has 16 amino acids. CDR1 is KGHDR, CDR2 SFDVKD, per germline. The CDR3 nucleotides are TGTGCCTCCAGTGATCCGCTAGCGGGGGGGCAACATACGCAGTATTTT. It translates to CASSDPLAGGQHTQYF.

This clone was detected ten times or more. The chain links TRBV7-2 to TRBJ1-1; TRBD1 aligns across 9 bases. This CDR3 is built from 15 residues. The V gene's germline CDR1 is SGHTA and CDR2 FQGNSA. V lost 4 bases to trimming and J lost 4 bases; unmatched junction nucleotides: 7. DNA for the CDR3: TGTGCCAGCAGCTCCGACAGGGGGTCGAGCACTGAAGCTTTCTTT. Translating gives CASSSDRGSSTEAFF.

This clone was recorded many times. This chain uses TRBV10-3 with TRBJ1-1; D may be TRBD1 (6 bases). V was shortened by 6 bases and J by 1 base, with 12 bases between the two germline ends. There are 14 residues in the CDR3. From germline, CDR1 is ENHRY and CDR2 SYGVKD. The CDR3 is CAIRDTGPNTEAFF. In DNA, the CDR3 is TGTGCCATCAGGGATACAGGGCCGAACACTGAAGCTTTCTTT.

As concerns this clone: An end of the junction differs from the germline gene, which may be a read error. The chain couples TRBV15 to TRBJ1-3, with TRBD1 as a possible D gene (5 bases). CDR3 length: 14 residues. CDR1 LNHNV and CDR2 YYDKDF come from the germline V gene (reference sequence). In nucleotides, the CDR3 is TGTGCCACCAGCGAACGGGGCTCTGGAAAGACCAAATATTTT. Translating it yields CATSERGSGKTKYF.

This clone was detected ten times or more. The gene calls are TRBV10-3 and TRBJ2-1, with TRBD2 matching 9 bases. The CDR3 sequence is 16 residues long. The junction had 8 bases not matched to a gene; V was cut back by 7 bases and J by 1 base. Per germline, CDR1 ENHRY and CDR2 SYGVKD. The CDR3 DNA follows: TGTGCCATCACCCCGCGGGCGGGAGGGTCCTACAATGAGCAGTTCTTC. Amino acids: CAITPRAGGSYNEQFF.

In its sample, this clone was seen many times. The chain employs TRBV18 and TRBJ2-3; TRBD1 might be the D (7 bases). Germline V gene sequence: CDR1 KGHSH, CDR2 LQKENI. V dropped 5 bases and J dropped 5 bases, with 14 bases sitting between them. The CDR3 extends over 14 amino acids. CDR3 nucleotides: TGTGCCAGCTCATCTCAGGGGGGAGTAGATACGCAGTATTTT. It specifies CASSSQGGVDTQYF. The complete variable domain, with remaining parts taken from reference TRBV18 and TRBJ2-3, reads NAGVMQNPRHLVRRRGQEARLRCSPMKGHSHVYWYRQLPEEGLKFMVYLQKENIIDESGMPKERFSAEFPKEGPSILRIQQVVRGDSAAYFCASSSQGGVDTQYFGPGTRLTVL.